These 23 T cell receptor beta chains came from one sample sequenced in a study of blood T cell repertoires in COVID-19 (dated by TCRdb to about 2020). Library generation was performed with the immunoSEQ multiplex PCR assay. Drawn from immuneACCESS, this table holds only the in-frame rearrangements with V and J called that TCRdb kept. Clones are partly lost; checked studies trace under half to an unresolved V gene and leave the rest unexplained. This sample is represented by a few hundred thousand clones; around four fifths of them were singletons. The ten largest clones represent roughly 4.6% of the sample. The sequenced sample consisted of peripheral blood. The receptors stem from a man in his 60s who had recovered from COVID-19.

This clone was found a few times. The chain employs TRBV5-4 and TRBJ1-6; TRBD1 matches 7 bases. Germline values: CDR1 SGHNT, CDR2 YYREEE (reference sequence). V lost 9 bases, J lost 12 bases, and 6 bases stayed unmatched. The length of the CDR3 is 11 residues. The CDR3 sequence: CAIGTGVPLHF. In DNA form, the CDR3 reads TGTGCCATCGGAACAGGGGTACCCCTCCACTTT.

V gene TRBV5-1 combines with J gene TRBJ2-1; 9 positions match TRBD2. The junction had 0 bases not matched to a gene; V was cut back by 0 bases and J by 2 bases. Germline CDR1 and CDR2: SGHRS and YFSETQ. The CDR3 contains 15 residues. CDR3 in DNA: TGCGCCAGCAGCTTGGCTAGCGGGACCTACAATGAGCAGTTCTTC. Translating gives CASSLASGTYNEQFF.

The chain recombines TRBV30 with TRBJ1-1, with a possible D match to TRBD1 (5 bases). Trimming pared 7 bases from V and 4 bases from J, leaving 13 bases between. The germline CDR1 and CDR2 sequences are GTSNPN and SVGIG (reference sequence). The CDR3 length is 12 residues. The CDR3 DNA reads TGTGCCTTCGATTCGGGGGGCACTGAAGCTTTCTTT. This codes for CAFDSGGTEAFF. Together with reference TRBV30 and TRBJ1-1, the CDR3 gives the full variable domain: SQTIHQWPATLVQPVGSPLSLECTVEGTSNPNLYWYRQAAGRGLQLLFYSVGIGQISSEVPQNLSASRPQDRQFILSSKKLLLSDSGFYLCAFDSGGTEAFFGQGTRLTVV.

The rearrangement joins TRBV5-1 to TRBJ1-4, with 10 bases lining up with TRBD1. CDR1 and CDR2 from the germline V gene are SGHRS and YFSETQ. V dropped 5 bases and J dropped 0; count of bases not matched to a gene: 10. The CDR3 contains 18 residues. CDR3 in amino acids: CASRPGQGFTTTNEKLFF. The CDR3 DNA reads as TGCGCCAGCAGACCGGGACAGGGGTTCACCACAACTAATGAAAAACTGTTTTTT.

The chain combines TRBV19 with TRBJ2-2, with a possible D match to TRBD2 (6 bases). CDR3 length: 14 residues. Trimming took off 6 bases at V and 4 bases at J, with 12 bases between the two ends. The germline CDR1 and CDR2 sequences are LNHDA and SQIVND (reference sequence). The CDR3 region has the DNA TGTGCCAGTAGGGCCGCCGGGAGCACCGGGGAGCTGTTTTTT. Protein product: CASRAAGSTGELFF.

The chain combines TRBV7-9 with TRBJ1-1, with 7 nucleotides matching TRBD1. Germline trimming cut 5 bases from V and 1 base from J; bases unmatched to any gene: 13. The CDR3 has 17 residues. The germline CDR1 and CDR2 sequences are SEHNR and FQNEAQ (reference sequence). CDR3 region: CASSRAFQGGTNTEAFF. DNA for the CDR3: TGTGCCAGCAGCAGAGCCTTCCAGGGGGGCACGAACACTGAAGCTTTCTTT.

Comments on this clone: This may come from a read error, since a much larger clone is one base off. The gene calls are TRBV2 and TRBJ2-7, with D uncertain. V was trimmed by 6 bases and J by 1 base, leaving 7 bases between them. This CDR3 is built from 12 residues. CDR1 is SNHLY, CDR2 FYNNEI, per germline. The CDR3 DNA sequence: TGTGCCAGCAGCCCCCGTTCCTACGAGCAGTACTTC. Protein product: CASSPRSYEQYF.

V usage is TRBV28 and J usage is TRBJ2-1; TRBD2 aligns across 8 bases. The V segment lost 2 bases and the J segment 1 base; nucleotides outside the gene matches: 10. CDR1 MDHEN and CDR2 SYDVKM come from the germline V gene. This CDR3 spans 18 amino acids. The CDR3 DNA is TGTGCCAGCAGTTTAAACCGCGGGATAGCGGGGTCCTACAATGAGCAGTTCTTC. As protein: CASSLNRGIAGSYNEQFF.

The chain couples TRBV5-4 to TRBJ2-7; TRBD2 agrees at 11 bases. CDR1 and CDR2 from the germline V gene are SGHNT and YYREEE (reference sequence). V shed 4 bases and J 4 bases; nucleotides not matched to a gene: 10. The CDR3 is 16 amino acids. The DNA of the CDR3 is TGTGCCAGCAGCGTAGGAGGGACTAGCGGCAAGTACGAGCAGTACTTC. Its protein product is CASSVGGTSGKYEQYF.

The CDR3 reads CASSSTGQTGNTIYF. CDR3 nucleotide sequence: TGCGCCAGCAGCTCCACCGGACAGACTGGAAACACCATATATTTT. This chain links TRBV5-1 with TRBJ1-3; weak D call: TRBD1 (6 bases). The CDR3 is 15 residues long. V was trimmed by 3 bases and J by 2 bases, leaving 12 bases between them. Per the germline V gene, CDR1 is SGHRS and CDR2 is YFSETQ.

The gene calls are TRBV19 and TRBJ2-5; 7 bases fit TRBD1. Germline values: CDR1 LNHDA, CDR2 SQIVND (reference sequence). CDR3 length: 13 amino acids. Trimming cost V 4 bases and J 5 bases; bases outside gene matches: 4. The CDR3 here is CASSRTGRETQYF. CDR3 nucleotide sequence: TGTGCCAGTAGTAGGACAGGCAGGGAGACCCAGTACTTC.

The chain uses TRBV12-3 or TRBV12-4 and TRBJ2-7; 7 bases are a match to TRBD1. CDR3 length: 12 residues. With 6 bases clipped from V and 6 bases from J, the junction kept 5 bases outside the gene matches. CDR3 coding DNA: TGTGCCAGCAGGACAACAGGGGCCGAGCAGTACTTC. Amino acid sequence: CASRTTGAEQYF.

This chain connects TRBV5-6 to TRBJ2-4; perhaps TRBD1 as D (6 bases). CDR3 length: 13 amino acids. V lost 4 bases and J lost 6, with 11 bases in between. Germline V gene data show CDR1 as SGHDT and CDR2 as YYEEEE. CDR3 in DNA: TGTGCCAGCAGCCCCGGACAGAGAAACATTCAGTACTTC. It is translated as CASSPGQRNIQYF.

The sample holds a few counts of this clone. The rearrangement joins TRBV6-1 to TRBJ2-5, with D perhaps matching TRBD1 (6 bases). Looked up from germline, CDR1 is MNHNS and CDR2 is SASEGT. This CDR3 contains 15 residues. Trimming pared 1 base from V and 5 bases from J, leaving 14 bases between. DNA of the CDR3: TGTGCCAGCAGTGAAGGAACAGGGACAAGCGAGACCCAGTACTTC. Translating it yields CASSEGTGTSETQYF.

V gene TRBV4-2 combines with J gene TRBJ1-3; no reliable D call. Between the trimmed V and J ends, which lost 1 base and 0 bases, there was a span of 10 bases. The germline CDR1 and CDR2 sequences are LGHNA and YNFKEQ. The CDR3 runs to 16 residues. The CDR3 protein is CASSQGFGTSGNTIYF. The CDR3 coding sequence is TGTGCCAGCAGCCAAGGCTTTGGCACCTCTGGAAACACCATATATTTT.

The chain has TRBV4-1 and TRBJ2-1, with TRBD2 matching over 10 bases. The CDR3 runs 17 residues. Trimming took 5 bases from V and 0 from J; bases not matched to a gene: 7. Germline values: CDR1 MGHRA, CDR2 YSYEKL. CDR3 region: CASSSRTSGYSYNEQFF. DNA for the CDR3: TGCGCCAGCAGCTCCCGGACTAGCGGTTACTCCTACAATGAGCAGTTCTTC.

The gene calls are TRBV4-1 and TRBJ2-6; 7 bases agree with TRBD1. The CDR3 runs 17 residues. Germline CDR1 reads MGHRA; CDR2 reads YSYEKL. Trimming removed 3 bases from V and 4 bases from J; junction bases left unmatched: 9. The CDR3, as DNA: TGCGCCAGCAGCCAGTCGACCACAGGGGCCGGGGCCAACGTCCTGACTTTC. This codes for CASSQSTTGAGANVLTF.

The chain uses TRBV28 and TRBJ1-1; D perhaps matches TRBD1 (5 bases). CDR1 is MDHEN, CDR2 SYDVKM, per germline. The V gene lost 5 bases and the J gene lost 3 bases, with 13 bases spanning the gap. This CDR3 has 14 residues. The CDR3 here is CASSVALGHTEAFF. The CDR3 nucleotides read TGTGCCAGCAGTGTGGCTCTGGGGCACACTGAAGCTTTCTTT.

The chain employs TRBV29-1 and TRBJ2-1; no reliable D call. The V end lost 4 bases, the J end lost 5 bases, and 9 bases lay between the germline ends. The CDR3 is made up of 12 amino acids. CDR1 and CDR2 (germline): SQVTM, ANQGSEA. The CDR3 spells CSVVRGNNEQFF. The CDR3 DNA reads TGCAGCGTTGTACGAGGAAACAATGAGCAGTTCTTC.

V and J are TRBV7-2 and TRBJ2-5; TRBD2 agrees at 13 bases. The CDR3 totals 15 residues. V lost 5 bases to trimming and J lost 5 bases; unmatched junction nucleotides: 5. Germline V gene lookup returns CDR1 SGHTA and CDR2 FQGNSA. The DNA of the CDR3 is TGTGCCAGCAGCCAGGGACTAGCGGGACGGGAGACCCAGTACTTC. Translating gives CASSQGLAGRETQYF. Complete variable domain (other parts from reference TRBV7-2 and TRBJ2-5): GAGVSQSPSNKVTEKGKDVELRCDPISGHTALYWYRQSLGQGLEFLIYFQGNSAPDKSGLPSDRFSAERTGGSVSTLTIQRTQQEDSAVYLCASSQGLAGRETQYFGPGTRLLVL.

The J gene is TRBJ2-7, the V gene TRBV29-1, with a tentative D call TRBD2 (5 bases). The germline V gene has CDR1 SQVTM and CDR2 ANQGSEA. The CDR3 extends over 13 amino acids. Trimming removed 2 bases at V and 4 bases at J, with 12 bases between. CDR3 coding DNA: TGCAGCGTTGAATCTACGGGAATTTACGAGCAGTACTTC. Its protein is CSVESTGIYEQYF.

The chain recombines TRBV5-1 with TRBJ1-4; no reliable D call. In germline, CDR1 is SGHRS, CDR2 YFSETQ. Between the trimmed V and J ends, which lost 4 bases and 7 bases, there was a span of 8 bases. CDR3 size: 12 residues. The CDR3 sequence: CASSVNGEKLFF. In DNA form, the CDR3 reads TGCGCCAGCAGCGTGAACGGTGAAAAACTGTTTTTT.

The rearrangement links TRBV7-2 to TRBJ2-7, with 8 bases matching TRBD2. The CDR3 runs to 16 residues. The V segment lost 1 base and the J segment 3 bases; nucleotides outside the gene matches: 8. From germline, CDR1 is SGHTA and CDR2 FQGNSA. The CDR3 loop reads CASSLGGSGIFYEQYF. The CDR3 DNA sequence: TGTGCCAGCAGCTTAGGAGGTAGCGGGATTTTCTACGAGCAGTACTTC.